This entry lists 5 T cell receptor beta chains sequenced from one sample in a study of blood T cell repertoires in COVID-19. Clones were read by immunoSEQ multiplex PCR, and TCRdb kept only the in-frame ones, dropping some. The sample contains around 49,000 clones, roughly 82% of which appear only once. Sequenced: peripheral blood. The source of these receptors is a woman in her sixties or seventies with acute or convalescent COVID-19.

This chain links TRBV7-3 with TRBJ2-1; tentatively, D is TRBD2 (6 bases). V was shortened by 2 bases and J by 5 bases, with 13 bases between the two germline ends. This CDR3 contains 15 residues. CDR1 and CDR2 from the germline V gene are SGHTA and FQGTGA. The CDR3 protein is CASSLGGKRDNEQFF. The CDR3 nucleotides read TGTGCCAGCAGCTTAGGGGGGAAGAGGGACAATGAGCAGTTCTTC.

This sequence joins TRBV7-2 and TRBJ2-7, with 10 bases identical to TRBD1. V was clipped by 6 bases and J by 2 bases; unmatched bases: 7. The CDR3 runs 15 residues. Germline loops: CDR1 SGHTA, CDR2 FQGNSA. The CDR3 here is CASSSRTGGTYEQYF. As DNA, the CDR3 is TGTGCCAGCAGTTCTCGGACAGGGGGGACCTACGAGCAGTACTTC.

V gene TRBV15 combines with J gene TRBJ1-2, with TRBD1 matching 7 bases. Germline loops: CDR1 LNHNV, CDR2 YYDKDF (reference sequence). The CDR3 runs to 18 residues. V dropped 6 bases and J dropped 5; count of bases not matched to a gene: 21. CDR3 nucleotides: TGTGCCACCAGTCCACGGACAGGCAGGACCACCACGGAATATGGCTACACCTTC. Translation: CATSPRTGRTTTEYGYTF.

This clone was seen just once. The chain recombines TRBV5-4 with TRBJ1-6; perhaps TRBD1 as D (5 bases). V was clipped by 0 bases and J by 7 bases, with 17 bases between them. Looked up from germline, CDR1 is SGHNT and CDR2 is YYREEE (reference sequence). The CDR3 covers 17 residues. For the CDR3, the DNA is TGTGCCAGCAGCTTGGATTTAGGGCAGGGTCGGAATTCACCCCTCCACTTT. Protein: CASSLDLGQGRNSPLHF.

The V gene is TRBV11-2, the J gene TRBJ2-7; TRBD2 aligns across 10 bases. Losses at the gene ends were 5 bases for V and 4 bases for J; bases not matched to a gene: 8. The CDR3 loop spans 15 amino acids. Germline V gene lookup returns CDR1 SGHAT and CDR2 FQNNGV. CDR3 residues: CASSISSGGRYEQYF. In DNA form, the CDR3 reads TGTGCCAGCAGCATATCTAGCGGGGGCCGATACGAGCAGTACTTC.